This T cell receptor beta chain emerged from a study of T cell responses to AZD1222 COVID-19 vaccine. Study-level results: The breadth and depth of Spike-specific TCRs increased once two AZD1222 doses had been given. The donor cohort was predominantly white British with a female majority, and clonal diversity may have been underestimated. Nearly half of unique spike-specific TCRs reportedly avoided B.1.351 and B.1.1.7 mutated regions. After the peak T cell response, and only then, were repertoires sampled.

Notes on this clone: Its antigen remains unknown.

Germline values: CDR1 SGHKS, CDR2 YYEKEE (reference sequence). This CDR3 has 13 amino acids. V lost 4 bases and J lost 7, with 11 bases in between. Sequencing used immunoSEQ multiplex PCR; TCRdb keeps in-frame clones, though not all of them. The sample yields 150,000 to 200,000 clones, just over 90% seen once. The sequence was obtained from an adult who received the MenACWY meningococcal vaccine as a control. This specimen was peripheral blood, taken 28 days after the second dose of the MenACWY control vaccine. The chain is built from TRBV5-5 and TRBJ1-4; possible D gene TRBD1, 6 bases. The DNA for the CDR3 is TGTGCCAGCAGCCCAGGGGTTGGTGAAAAACTGTTTTTT. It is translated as CASSPGVGEKLFF. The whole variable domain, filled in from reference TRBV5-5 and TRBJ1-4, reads DAGVTQSPTHLIKTRGQQVTLRCSPISGHKSVSWYQQVLGQGPQFIFQYYEKEERGRGNFPDRFSARQFPNYSSELNVNALLLGDSALYLCASSPGVGEKLFFGSGTQLSVL.